This T cell receptor (beta chain) was profiled in a study of siplizumab effects on memory and regulatory T cells. Trimming left V 2 bases short and J 9 bases short, with 14 bases between. Germline CDR1 SGHDT, CDR2 YYEEEE. This CDR3 spans 13 amino acids. Turning to this clone: Its specificity is not known.

Only in-frame clones appear in the TCRdb table, and some are missing; sequencing was by immunoSEQ multiplex PCR. The sample carries 20,000 or so clones, about 45% recorded once. Cells from the mixed lymphocyte reaction underwent coculture for under seven days at 37 degrees C. Responder PBMCs were labelled with CFSE and stimulator PBMCs with Violet Dye, mixed 1:1. The chain recombines TRBV5-6 with TRBJ2-5; D unclear. Sequenced sample: CFSE-low (dividing) CD4+ T cells sorted from an allogeneic mixed lymphocyte reaction. This clonotype originated in a human donor in good health; the cells came from an allogeneic mixed lymphocyte reaction. Some clones in this sample may be carry-over from other donors' samples. CDR3 loop: CASSFGQPRAQYF. The CDR3 DNA reads as TGTGCCAGCAGCTTTGGGCAGCCCCGGGCCCAGTACTTC.